A single sample is the source of the 10 T cell receptor beta chains below, sequenced in a study of blood T cell repertoires in COVID-19. Data came from immunoSEQ multiplex PCR; TCRdb stores just in-frame clones and leaves some out. The table shows 200,000 to 250,000 clones, with more than 75% occurring only once. Source material: peripheral blood. The receptors stem from a woman between 65 and 79 years old with active or convalescent COVID-19.

The J gene is TRBJ1-2, the V gene TRBV2; D possibly corresponds to TRBD1 (6 bases). This CDR3 has 15 residues. From germline, CDR1 is SNHLY and CDR2 FYNNEI. V shed 2 bases and J shed 4 bases, with 14 bases lying between them. The CDR3 sequence is CASSESARGSYGYTF. The CDR3 coding sequence is TGTGCCAGCAGTGAAAGCGCCAGGGGAAGCTATGGCTACACCTTC.

The chain links TRBV7-2 to TRBJ1-5, with D uncertain. Trimming pared 6 bases from V and 6 bases from J, leaving 18 bases between. The CDR3 runs 15 residues. Per germline, CDR1 SGHTA and CDR2 FQGNSA. CDR3 coding DNA: TGTGCCAGCAGTCCCTTTGCCGGTATAAGTCAGCCCCAGCATTTT. This gives the protein CASSPFAGISQPQHF. The full variable domain, completed using reference TRBV7-2 and TRBJ1-5, is GAGVSQSPSNKVTEKGKDVELRCDPISGHTALYWYRQSLGQGLEFLIYFQGNSAPDKSGLPSDRFSAERTGGSVSTLTIQRTQQEDSAVYLCASSPFAGISQPQHFGDGTRLSIL.

J is TRBJ1-4 and V is TRBV5-1; no firm D call. V lost 3 bases, J lost 8 bases, and 14 bases lay in between. The germline CDR1 and CDR2 sequences are SGHRS and YFSETQ. CDR3 length equals 14 residues. DNA of the CDR3: TGCGCCAGCAGCTCCGGGTTCCTAGAGGAAAAACTGTTTTTT. Amino acids: CASSSGFLEEKLFF.

The V gene is TRBV2, the J gene TRBJ1-2; a possible D gene is TRBD1 (5 bases). V lost 8 bases and J lost 8, with 24 bases in between. Germline-derived CDR1 and CDR2 are SNHLY and FYNNEI. The length of the CDR3 is 15 residues. The CDR3 loop is CASLLPQGEVGGYTF. The CDR3 nucleotides are TGTGCCAGCCTTCTCCCTCAGGGTGAGGTAGGGGGCTACACCTTC.

The chain combines TRBV15 with TRBJ2-3; no clear D gene. The CDR3 contains 11 residues. Trimming stripped 5 bases from V and 6 bases from J, with 6 bases between. Germline-derived CDR1 and CDR2 are LNHNV and YYDKDF (reference sequence). CDR3 nucleotide sequence: TGTGCCACCAGCTTGAGGGATACGCAGTATTTT. Encoded protein: CATSLRDTQYF. Full variable domain (rest looked up from reference TRBV15 and TRBJ2-3): DAMVIQNPRYQVTQFGKPVTLSCSQTLNHNVMYWYQQKSSQAPKLLFHYYDKDFNNEADTPDNFQSRRPNTSFCFLDIRSPGLGDTAMYLCATSLRDTQYFGPGTRLTVL.

V gene TRBV27 combines with J gene TRBJ2-3; TRBD1 is a possible D gene (6 bases). The CDR3 totals 14 residues. With 1 base removed from V and 5 bases from J, the gap between germline ends came to 10 bases. Germline lookup yields CDR1 MNHEY and CDR2 SMNVEV (reference sequence). CDR3 coding DNA: TGTGCCAGCAGTTTATTGGGGGCTGGAGATACGCAGTATTTT. Its protein product is CASSLLGAGDTQYF.

The CDR3, as DNA: TGTGCCAGCAGCGTTTGGGGGGGGCCATCAGATACGCAGTATTTT. Its translation is CASSVWGGPSDTQYF. This chain connects TRBV9 to TRBJ2-3, with D possibly matching TRBD2 (7 bases). With 2 bases removed from V and 4 bases from J, the gap between germline ends came to 14 bases. The CDR3 has 15 residues. Germline V gene data show CDR1 as SGDLS and CDR2 as YYNGEE.

This chain uses TRBV4-1 with TRBJ2-1; 12 nucleotides line up with TRBD2. The CDR3 spans 15 residues. Germline-derived CDR1 and CDR2 are MGHRA and YSYEKL. V was pared by 2 bases and J by 7 bases, with 3 bases of the junction left unmatched. CDR3 region: CASSQLAGGRNEQFF. As DNA, the CDR3 is TGCGCCAGCAGCCAACTAGCGGGGGGGCGTAATGAGCAGTTCTTC.

The chain links TRBV6-6 to TRBJ1-2; TRBD1 is a possible D gene (6 bases). The CDR3 runs to 15 residues. Germline V CDR1 and CDR2: MNHNY, SVGAGI (reference sequence). V lost 2 bases and J lost 6, with 16 bases in between. DNA for the CDR3: TGTGCCAGCAGTTACCCCGTTACAGGGTCGCATGGCTACACCTTC. This sequence encodes CASSYPVTGSHGYTF.

In its sample, this clone was seen once. V gene TRBV7-6 combines with J gene TRBJ1-1, with unresolved D. CDR1 and CDR2 from the germline V gene are SGHVS and FNYEAQ. CDR3 size: 13 residues. V was shortened by 4 bases and J by 1 base, with 7 bases between the two germline ends. CDR3 sequence reads: CASSSAGNTEAFF. For the CDR3, the DNA is TGTGCCAGCAGCTCTGCCGGGAACACTGAAGCTTTCTTT.